The 9 T cell receptor beta chains in this list originate from one sample, sequenced in a study of control samples from healthy donors and cancer patients. Assay: immunoSEQ multiplex PCR; the TCRdb copy retains only in-frame clones and omits some. The table records some 150,000 clones, 75% to 95% of them present only once. What was sequenced was blood. The receptors here all came from a man aged 30 to 39 in good health.

The J gene is TRBJ2-7, the V gene TRBV19, with 9 bases fitting TRBD1. The trim removed 0 bases at V and 5 bases at J, leaving 2 bases unmatched. The germline V gene has CDR1 LNHDA and CDR2 SQIVND (reference sequence). The CDR3 is 14 residues long. The CDR3, as DNA: TGTGCCAGTAGTATAGACGACAGGGGGGACGAGCAGTACTTC. Protein sequence: CASSIDDRGDEQYF.

The chain uses TRBV5-4 and TRBJ1-3; possible D gene TRBD1, 6 bases. V was clipped by 4 bases and J by 3 bases, with 11 bases between them. Germline-derived CDR1 and CDR2 are SGHNT and YYREEE (reference sequence). The CDR3 contains 14 residues. The CDR3 loop is CASSPGENGNTIYF. The CDR3 region has the DNA TGTGCCAGCAGCCCAGGGGAGAATGGAAACACCATATATTTT.

This clone showed up just once. The chain joins TRBV6-6 to TRBJ1-5, with TRBD1 identical over 9 bases. The V and J ends lost 5 bases and 0 bases, in that order; junction bases with no gene match: 11. The CDR3 sequence is 18 residues long. Germline loops: CDR1 MNHNY, CDR2 SVGAGI (reference sequence). The CDR3 nucleotides read TGTGCCAGCAGTCCTCCGGGACAGGGACTATATAGCAATCAGCCCCAGCATTTT. As protein: CASSPPGQGLYSNQPQHF.

J is TRBJ1-1 and V is TRBV15, with unresolved D. Germline V CDR1 and CDR2: LNHNV, YYDKDF (reference sequence). This CDR3 comprises 16 residues. V was cut by 2 bases and J by 3 bases, with 16 bases left in between. The CDR3 DNA is TGTGCCACCAGCAGACCCCTCCGGGGTAAAGACACTGAAGCTTTCTTT. It codes for CATSRPLRGKDTEAFF.

The chain uses TRBV10-3 and TRBJ2-3; unclear D gene. V was trimmed by 10 bases and J by 0 bases, leaving 11 bases between them. The CDR3 totals 13 residues. Germline values: CDR1 ENHRY, CDR2 SYGVKD. The CDR3 region has the DNA TGTGCCACCCTCAGGTCTAGCACAGATACGCAGTATTTT. Translated: CATLRSSTDTQYF.

This chain connects TRBV11-1 to TRBJ2-1, with unresolved D. Germline CDR1 SGHAT, CDR2 FQDESV (reference sequence). This CDR3 has 12 residues. V was clipped by 2 bases and J by 9 bases, with 8 bases between them. CDR3: CASSLSFTEQFF. The CDR3 coding sequence is TGTGCCAGCAGCTTATCTTTCACTGAGCAGTTCTTC.

The chain uses TRBV19 and TRBJ1-1; D may be TRBD1 (5 bases). The CDR3 loop spans 12 amino acids. Per the germline V gene, CDR1 is LNHDA and CDR2 is SQIVND (reference sequence). The V end was cut by 6 bases, the J end by 8 bases, with 13 bases between. CDR3 sequence: CASRYRDGEAFF. The CDR3 DNA reads TGTGCCAGTAGGTACCGGGACGGGGAAGCTTTCTTT.

V gene TRBV9 combines with J gene TRBJ2-4; 8 nucleotides agree with TRBD1. The CDR3 loop spans 13 amino acids. With 5 bases clipped from V and 8 bases from J, the junction kept 6 bases outside the gene matches. Germline V gives CDR1 SGDLS, CDR2 YYNGEE. The CDR3 DNA reads TGTGCCAGCAGTGGACAGGGTAGGGACATTCAGTACTTC. Its translation is CASSGQGRDIQYF.

This chain uses TRBV5-1 with TRBJ2-5; D gene unclear. V was clipped by 0 bases and J by 5 bases, with 8 bases between them. The CDR3 runs to 13 residues. The germline gives CDR1 SGHRS, CDR2 YFSETQ. Here the CDR3 DNA reads TGCGCCAGCAGCTTGGAGGCCCGGGAGACCCAGTACTTC. Translated, it gives CASSLEARETQYF. The full variable domain, completed using reference TRBV5-1 and TRBJ2-5, is KAGVTQTPRYLIKTRGQQVTLSCSPISGHRSVSWYQQTPGQGLQFLFEYFSETQRNKGNFPGRFSGRQFSNSRSEMNVSTLELGDSALYLCASSLEARETQYFGPGTRLLVL.